This T cell receptor (beta chain) was sequenced for a study of cytomegalovirus exposure and HLA in healthy donors. Study-wide findings and caveats: Within the 120 or so validation repertoires, first-cohort TCR clusters tended to co-occur, according to a later analysis. Most TCRs appeared rarely, but some public TCRs recurred in many donors.

Here immunoSEQ multiplex PCR was the method, and the copy in TCRdb shows in-frame clones only, minus some. In the table there are 200,000 to 250,000 clones, roughly 87% of which are singletons. As concerns this clone: Its antigen is still unknown.

CDR1 GTSNPN and CDR2 SVGIG come from the germline V gene (reference sequence). The CDR3 totals 17 residues. V lost 0 bases and J lost 4; bases outside the gene matches: 7. The chain couples TRBV30 to TRBJ2-1; 12 positions match TRBD2. The sample consisted of PBMCs. This clonotype was sampled from a man aged 18 to 30 in good health and CMV-seropositive. CDR3 in DNA: TGTGCCTGGAGTGTAATGGTGACTAGCGGGAGTTACAATGAGCAGTTCTTC. Amino acids: CAWSVMVTSGSYNEQFF.